A single TCR beta chain is shown here with its context. Trimming took 3 bases from V and 1 from J; bases not matched to a gene: 4. In germline, CDR1 is SGHTA, CDR2 FQGNSA. CDR3 length: 16 residues. Method: immunoSEQ multiplex PCR; TCRdb's copy keeps in-frame clones and lacks some. Of roughly 69,000 clones in the sample, around 87% are singletons; the top ten hold under 3%. The data were taken from a study of control samples from healthy donors and cancer patients. The source of this sequence is a woman aged 45 to 65 with head and neck cancer. Sequenced material: PBMCs. The chain uses TRBV7-2 and TRBJ2-3; 10 positions match TRBD2. CDR3 in amino acids: CASSLLAGVGTDTQYF. As DNA, the CDR3 is TGTGCCAGCAGCTTGCTAGCGGGGGTGGGCACAGATACGCAGTATTTT. Together with reference TRBV7-2 and TRBJ2-3, the CDR3 gives the full variable domain: GAGVSQSPSNKVTEKGKDVELRCDPISGHTALYWYRQSLGQGLEFLIYFQGNSAPDKSGLPSDRFSAERTGGSVSTLTIQRTQQEDSAVYLCASSLLAGVGTDTQYFGPGTRLTVL.